Shown below are 19 T cell receptor beta chains from a single sample sequenced in a study of blood T cell repertoires in COVID-19. Method: immunoSEQ multiplex PCR; TCRdb's copy keeps in-frame clones and lacks some. The sample yields about 380,000 clones, around 90% seen once. Sequenced: peripheral blood. All receptors come from a man younger than 35 with active or convalescent COVID-19.

In this sample, this clone turned up a few times. The chain recombines TRBV7-9 with TRBJ2-1, with TRBD1 as a possible D gene (5 bases). From germline, CDR1 is SEHNR and CDR2 FQNEAQ (reference sequence). The CDR3 spans 12 residues. The V end lost 2 bases, the J end lost 9 bases, and 8 bases lay between the germline ends. The CDR3 DNA reads as TGTGCCAGCAGCTTAAGTCAGGGTGAGCAGTTCTTC. This gives the protein CASSLSQGEQFF. Drawing the rest from reference TRBV7-9 and TRBJ2-1, the complete variable domain is DTGVSQNPRHKITKRGQNVTFRCDPISEHNRLYWYRQTLGQGPEFLTYFQNEAQLEKSRLLSDRFSAERPKGSFSTLEIQRTEQGDSAMYLCASSLSQGEQFFGPGTRLTVL.

In the case of this clone: The sample contains more than one DNA sequence encoding this CDR3. This chain links TRBV6-5 with TRBJ1-2; D call uncertain. From germline, CDR1 is MNHEY and CDR2 SVGAGI. The CDR3 contains 13 residues. V was cut by 2 bases and J by 7 bases, with 11 bases left in between. CDR3 DNA: TGTGCCAGCAGTTACGGAACCTCGGGTGGCTACACCTTC. Translated, it gives CASSYGTSGGYTF.

V usage is TRBV7-2 and J usage is TRBJ2-7; no definite D call. The V end was cut by 2 bases, the J end by 4 bases, with 12 bases between. The CDR3 runs to 14 residues. Per the germline V gene, CDR1 is SGHTA and CDR2 is FQGNSA. The CDR3 is CASSLNPGGYEQYF. Here the CDR3 DNA reads TGTGCCAGCAGCTTAAACCCCGGTGGTTACGAGCAGTACTTC. The complete variable domain, with remaining parts taken from reference TRBV7-2 and TRBJ2-7, reads GAGVSQSPSNKVTEKGKDVELRCDPISGHTALYWYRQSLGQGLEFLIYFQGNSAPDKSGLPSDRFSAERTGGSVSTLTIQRTQQEDSAVYLCASSLNPGGYEQYFGPGTRLTVT.

J is TRBJ1-4 and V is TRBV4-3, with 10 bases matching TRBD1. The CDR3 runs 15 residues. V shed 2 bases, J shed 8 bases, and the junction held 5 bases outside the gene matches. CDR1 is LGHNA and CDR2 is YSLEER in the germline V gene. The CDR3 protein is CASSQHRTGGEKLFF. The DNA of the CDR3 is TGCGCCAGCAGCCAACACCGGACAGGGGGAGAAAAACTGTTTTTT.

The chain recombines TRBV3-1 (or the pseudogene TRBV3-2) with TRBJ2-5; 7 bases match TRBD1. The CDR3 totals 14 residues. The trim removed 4 bases at V and 5 bases at J, leaving 7 bases unmatched. Looked up from germline, CDR1 is LGHDT and CDR2 is YNNKEL (reference sequence). In DNA, the CDR3 is TGTGCCAGCAGCCGTAAACAGGGGTGGGAGACCCAGTACTTC. As protein: CASSRKQGWETQYF.

The chain combines TRBV7-6 with TRBJ2-2, with TRBD2 as a possible D gene (7 bases). Trimming left V 5 bases short and J 4 bases short, with 17 bases between. The CDR3 runs 16 residues. Germline values: CDR1 SGHVS, CDR2 FNYEAQ. The CDR3 loop reads CASSGLGGATTGELFF. CDR3 in DNA: TGTGCCAGCAGCGGATTAGGGGGGGCGACCACCGGGGAGCTGTTTTTT.

The CDR3 loop reads CASSPAGGRPNEQFF. CDR3 coding DNA: TGTGCCAGTAGTCCTGCTGGCGGGAGGCCCAATGAGCAGTTCTTC. The rearrangement links TRBV19 to TRBJ2-1; 8 bases match TRBD2. V shed 5 bases and J 6 bases; nucleotides not matched to a gene: 9. Germline values: CDR1 LNHDA, CDR2 SQIVND (reference sequence). The CDR3 sequence is 15 residues long. Using reference TRBV19 and TRBJ2-1 for the parts outside the CDR3, the full variable domain is DGGITQSPKYLFRKEGQNVTLSCEQNLNHDAMYWYRQDPGQGLRLIYYSQIVNDFQKGDIAEGYSVSREKKESFPLTVTSAQKNPTAFYLCASSPAGGRPNEQFFGPGTRLTVL.

V is TRBV5-6 and J is TRBJ2-1; 7 bases align to TRBD1. CDR3 length: 15 amino acids. V shed 4 bases, J shed 4 bases, and the junction held 8 bases outside the gene matches. The germline gives CDR1 SGHDT, CDR2 YYEEEE. The CDR3 nucleotides read TGTGCCAGCAGCCCGACAGGGCGGGTTTACAATGAGCAGTTCTTC. It yields the protein CASSPTGRVYNEQFF.

The genes are TRBV6-2 or TRBV6-3 and TRBJ1-4; TRBD1 aligns across 10 bases. The CDR3 length is 14 residues. V lost 4 bases and J lost 8; bases outside the gene matches: 4. Germline V gene data show CDR1 as MNHEY and CDR2 as SVGEGT. CDR3 nucleotide sequence: TGTGCCAGCAGTTTACGGGACAGGGGCGAAAAACTGTTTTTT. This codes for CASSLRDRGEKLFF.

The sample holds one count of this clone. This sequence joins TRBV10-3 and TRBJ2-7; 14 bases are shared with TRBD2. Unmatched junction bases numbered 14, after V lost 4 bases and J lost 9 bases. The CDR3 is made up of 17 amino acids. Germline V CDR1 and CDR2: ENHRY, SYGVKD. The CDR3 DNA sequence: TGTGCCATCAGTGGAAACAGACCGGGACTAGCGGGAGTCGGGCAGTACTTC. This encodes CAISGNRPGLAGVGQYF.

This sequence joins TRBV6-5 and TRBJ1-1, with no clear D. V dropped 9 bases and J dropped 4 bases, with 9 bases sitting between them. This CDR3 is 11 amino acids long. Germline V gene data show CDR1 as MNHEY and CDR2 as SVGAGI. CDR3 nucleotides: TGTGCCAGTGAGGTCGTCACTGAAGCTTTCTTT. This translates into CASEVVTEAFF.

V is TRBV28 and J is TRBJ1-2; the D is unclear. V was cut by 7 bases and J by 10 bases, with 19 bases left in between. This CDR3 contains 13 residues. Per germline, CDR1 MDHEN and CDR2 SYDVKM. CDR3 sequence reads: CASTSTPFSSYTF. For the CDR3, the DNA is TGTGCCAGCACCTCTACTCCCTTCTCGTCCTACACCTTC.

Points on this clone: This CDR3 is also generated by other DNA sequences in the sample. V usage is TRBV9 and J usage is TRBJ2-7, with 14 bases lining up with TRBD2. Germline-derived CDR1 and CDR2 are SGDLS and YYNGEE. Germline trimming cut 3 bases from V and 4 bases from J; bases unmatched to any gene: 3. The CDR3 loop spans 15 amino acids. DNA for the CDR3: TGTGCCAGCAGCGCGGGACTAGCGGGAGTATACGAGCAGTACTTC. Translated: CASSAGLAGVYEQYF.

The chain uses TRBV6-1 and TRBJ1-4, with 8 positions matching TRBD1. Germline V CDR1 and CDR2: MNHNS, SASEGT. The trim removed 3 bases at V and 2 bases at J, leaving 8 bases unmatched. This CDR3 is 17 amino acids long. The CDR3 reads CASSERQGSFTNEKLFF. In DNA, the CDR3 is TGTGCCAGCAGTGAGAGACAGGGGAGTTTCACTAATGAAAAACTGTTTTTT.

The chain couples TRBV7-8 to TRBJ2-7; 10 bases align to TRBD1. The J segment lost 7 bases and the V segment lost 5 bases, leaving 5 bases of the junction unmatched. CDR3 length equals 13 residues. CDR1 and CDR2 (germline): SGHVS, FQNEAQ. Here the CDR3 DNA reads TGTGCCAGCAGCGGCGACAGGGGGCGGGAGCAGTACTTC. It encodes CASSGDRGREQYF.

The chain links TRBV4-3 to TRBJ2-3; possibly TRBD2 for D (5 bases). Germline loops: CDR1 LGHNA, CDR2 YSLEER. The germline V and J ends were trimmed by 0 bases and 5 bases, with 18 bases remaining between them. The CDR3 runs 17 residues. CDR3 amino acids: CASSQDPSPSPGDTQYF. The CDR3, as DNA: TGCGCCAGCAGCCAAGATCCTAGCCCCTCACCCGGAGATACGCAGTATTTT.

The V and J genes are TRBV24-1 and TRBJ1-2; tentative D call: TRBD1 (6 bases). V lost 4 bases to trimming and J lost 7 bases, with 18 bases between them. The CDR3 consists of 15 residues. Germline V gene lookup returns CDR1 KGHDR and CDR2 SFDVKD. For the CDR3, the DNA is TGTGCCACCAGTGACCCAAGGACAGTTGATGGTGGCTACACCTTC. The encoded protein is CATSDPRTVDGGYTF.

The chain employs TRBV28 and TRBJ1-3; 9 bases map to TRBD1. Trimming took 6 bases from V and 0 from J; bases not matched to a gene: 18. The CDR3 has 20 amino acids. Germline V gene lookup returns CDR1 MDHEN and CDR2 SYDVKM. CDR3 region: CASSRSRVHRGPSSGNTIYF. The CDR3, as DNA: TGTGCCAGCAGCCGATCCCGGGTACACAGGGGGCCATCCTCTGGAAACACCATATATTTT.

The chain links TRBV6-1 to TRBJ2-7; TRBD1 agrees at 8 bases. V lost 1 base to trimming and J lost 3 bases; unmatched junction nucleotides: 14. The germline gives CDR1 MNHNS, CDR2 SASEGT. CDR3 size: 18 residues. This CDR3 is CASSEERWSRDRFYEQYF. Written as DNA, the CDR3 is TGTGCCAGCAGTGAAGAGCGATGGAGCCGGGACAGGTTCTACGAGCAGTACTTC.